The 27 T cell receptor beta chains reported below all come from one sample, sequenced in a study of cytomegalovirus exposure and HLA in healthy donors (dated by TCRdb to about 2017). Library creation used the immunoSEQ multiplex PCR assay. The multiplex PCR relied on a mix of 60 forward primers for TCR Vbeta segments and 13 reverse primers for TCR Jbeta segments. Drawn from immuneACCESS, this table holds only the in-frame rearrangements with V and J called that TCRdb kept. Clones are partly lost; checked studies trace under half to an unresolved V gene and leave the rest unexplained. The sample data list about 160,000 clones, and about 86% of these were observed just once. The leading ten clones occupy approximately 2% of the sample. The material sequenced was PBMCs. Source of these receptors: a woman aged 18-29 years in good health and CMV-seronegative.

Concerning this clone: Other DNA sequences in this specimen translate into the identical CDR3. V and J are TRBV19 and TRBJ1-3; no clear D. The germline V gene encodes CDR1 LNHDA and CDR2 SQIVND (reference sequence). Trimming removed 3 bases at V and 1 base at J, with 13 bases between. The CDR3 covers 16 residues. Here the CDR3 DNA reads TGTGCCAGTAGTATTGGGTGGAGACGATCTGGAAACACCATATATTTT. It encodes CASSIGWRRSGNTIYF.

This clone was observed a single time. The V gene is TRBV27, the J gene TRBJ2-3; possible D gene TRBD1, 6 bases. Looked up from germline, CDR1 is MNHEY and CDR2 is SMNVEV (reference sequence). The CDR3 is 14 residues long. V lost 4 bases to trimming and J lost 3 bases, with 11 bases between them. CDR3 sequence (DNA): TGTGCCAGCAGTTCGCAAGACAGGACAGATACGCAGTATTTT. It yields the protein CASSSQDRTDTQYF.

The chain joins TRBV5-1 to TRBJ1-1, with a weak D call TRBD1 (6 bases). The CDR3 loop spans 17 amino acids. V lost 0 bases to trimming and J lost 1 base, with 16 bases between them. Germline CDR1 and CDR2: SGHRS and YFSETQ. CDR3 sequence: CASSLAKAGVRNTEAFF. The CDR3 coding sequence is TGCGCCAGCAGCTTGGCCAAGGCAGGGGTGAGGAACACTGAAGCTTTCTTT.

This sequence joins TRBV5-4 and TRBJ1-3; D remains unclear. V lost 3 bases and J 1 base, leaving 11 bases between the germline ends. This CDR3 is built from 15 residues. Germline loops: CDR1 SGHNT, CDR2 YYREEE (reference sequence). The CDR3 loop is CASSSPTGSGNTIYF. The CDR3 region has the DNA TGTGCCAGCAGCTCCCCAACGGGGTCTGGAAACACCATATATTTT.

The rearrangement links TRBV11-3 to TRBJ2-3; tentative D call: TRBD1 (7 bases). Germline V gene sequence: CDR1 SGHNT, CDR2 YENEEA. CDR3 length: 15 amino acids. V gave up 5 bases and J gave up 3 bases, with 15 bases separating them. The CDR3 spells CASSPGQGGTDTQYF. In nucleotides, the CDR3 is TGTGCCAGCAGCCCGGGGCAGGGGGGAACAGATACGCAGTATTTT.

The chain employs TRBV7-3 and TRBJ1-2, with 7 bases aligning to TRBD1. The CDR3 totals 15 residues. Germline CDR1 SGHTA, CDR2 FQGTGA. J gave up 2 bases and V 4 bases, and 7 bases lay outside the gene matches. CDR3 sequence: CASSSSPTGNYGYTF. The CDR3 DNA reads TGTGCCAGCAGCTCCTCTCCGACAGGGAACTATGGCTACACCTTC.

CDR3 coding DNA: TGTGCCAGTAGTATAACCCCAGGGGGCAGTTCACCCCTCCACTTT. Its protein product is CASSITPGGSSPLHF. This chain uses TRBV19 with TRBJ1-6, with 8 bases aligning to TRBD1. Germline CDR1 and CDR2: LNHDA and SQIVND (reference sequence). Unmatched junction bases numbered 6, after V lost 2 bases and J lost 9 bases. The CDR3 length is 15 residues. Together with reference TRBV19 and TRBJ1-6, the CDR3 gives the full variable domain: DGGITQSPKYLFRKEGQNVTLSCEQNLNHDAMYWYRQDPGQGLRLIYYSQIVNDFQKGDIAEGYSVSREKKESFPLTVTSAQKNPTAFYLCASSITPGGSSPLHFGNGTRLTVT.

The gene calls are TRBV28 and TRBJ1-5; D not resolved. The CDR3 length is 15 residues. Germline lookup yields CDR1 MDHEN and CDR2 SYDVKM. V shed 6 bases and J shed 0 bases, with 12 bases lying between them. The DNA for the CDR3 is TGTGCCAGCAGCCTAGGAGGGCCTAGCAATCAGCCCCAGCATTTT. Amino acid sequence: CASSLGGPSNQPQHF.

The gene calls are TRBV9 and TRBJ2-3; the D is unclear. Trimming stripped 0 bases from V and 4 bases from J, with 6 bases between. The CDR3 is made up of 13 amino acids. Per the germline V gene, CDR1 is SGDLS and CDR2 is YYNGEE. The CDR3 DNA sequence: TGTGCCAGCAGCGTAGAGTGGCCAGATACGCAGTATTTT. It codes for CASSVEWPDTQYF.

The genes are TRBV29-1 and TRBJ2-3; D gene uncertain. This CDR3 is 14 amino acids long. CDR1 is SQVTM and CDR2 is ANQGSEA in the germline V gene. The germline V and J ends were trimmed by 3 bases and 2 bases, with 12 bases remaining between them. CDR3 in amino acids: CSVEAGIFTDTQYF. The CDR3 DNA sequence: TGCAGCGTTGAGGCAGGAATCTTCACAGATACGCAGTATTTT.

This sequence joins TRBV9 and TRBJ2-5, with 7 bases that match TRBD2. CDR1 SGDLS and CDR2 YYNGEE come from the germline V gene. The CDR3 covers 15 residues. V trimming: 2 bases; J trimming: 2 bases; junction bases outside the gene matches: 6. Here the CDR3 DNA reads TGTGCCAGCAGCGTGGGAGGGACTACACAAGAGACCCAGTACTTC. Translation gives CASSVGGTTQETQYF.

The CDR3: CASSPRLGGTGANVLTF. CDR3 in DNA: TGTGCCAGCAGCCCCCGTTTGGGGGGAACTGGGGCCAACGTCCTGACTTTC. This chain joins TRBV7-9 and TRBJ2-6; D is possibly TRBD2 (6 bases). The CDR3 spans 17 residues. With 5 bases removed from V and 2 bases from J, the gap between germline ends came to 16 bases. CDR1 and CDR2 (germline): SEHNR, FQNEAQ (reference sequence). Drawing the rest from reference TRBV7-9 and TRBJ2-6, the complete variable domain is DTGVSQNPRHKITKRGQNVTFRCDPISEHNRLYWYRQTLGQGPEFLTYFQNEAQLEKSRLLSDRFSAERPKGSFSTLEIQRTEQGDSAMYLCASSPRLGGTGANVLTFGAGSRLTVL.

V is TRBV6-1 and J is TRBJ1-5; D is ambiguous. Per the germline V gene, CDR1 is MNHNS and CDR2 is SASEGT. CDR3 length equals 14 residues. The V end was cut by 10 bases, the J end by 1 base, with 14 bases between. CDR3 in amino acids: CATAGSWSNQPQHF. The CDR3 DNA reads TGTGCCACCGCGGGAAGCTGGAGCAATCAGCCCCAGCATTTT.

This chain links TRBV5-1 with TRBJ2-7; D not certain. The CDR3 is 14 amino acids. The V end was cut by 4 bases, the J end by 3 bases, with 14 bases between. The germline V gene encodes CDR1 SGHRS and CDR2 YFSETQ. This CDR3 reads CASSRTVASYEQYF. CDR3 DNA: TGCGCCAGCAGCAGAACAGTGGCCAGCTACGAGCAGTACTTC.

V is TRBV27 and J is TRBJ2-3; D remains unclear. Per germline, CDR1 MNHEY and CDR2 SMNVEV (reference sequence). The CDR3 loop spans 15 amino acids. The ends were cut back, 3 bases at V and 0 bases at J, with 10 bases in the middle. CDR3 protein: CASSLSEPSTDTQYF. CDR3 coding DNA: TGTGCCAGCAGTTTGTCGGAGCCTAGCACAGATACGCAGTATTTT.

This sequence joins TRBV20-1 and TRBJ1-2; tentatively, D is TRBD1 (5 bases). CDR1 and CDR2 (germline): DFQATT, SNEGSKA (reference sequence). V dropped 7 bases and J dropped 6 bases, with 12 bases sitting between them. The CDR3 consists of 11 residues. The CDR3 here is CSVGQPNGYTF. CDR3 bases: TGCAGTGTGGGGCAGCCAAATGGCTACACCTTC.

This sequence joins TRBV7-9 and TRBJ2-1; 9 bases match TRBD2. Germline lookup yields CDR1 SEHNR and CDR2 FQNEAQ (reference sequence). The J segment lost 9 bases and the V segment lost 5 bases, leaving 14 bases of the junction unmatched. This CDR3 has 16 amino acids. In nucleotides, the CDR3 is TGTGCCAGCAGCACCACTAGCGGGCGAACAACCCTTGAGCAGTTCTTC. It encodes CASSTTSGRTTLEQFF.

The J gene is TRBJ1-1, the V gene TRBV4-1; D not resolved. The CDR3 spans 17 residues. V was clipped by 0 bases and J by 1 base, with 15 bases between them. The germline V gene encodes CDR1 MGHRA and CDR2 YSYEKL. CDR3 residues: CASSQDRRRAQNTEAFF. The CDR3 DNA reads as TGCGCCAGCAGCCAAGATCGGCGGAGGGCCCAGAACACTGAAGCTTTCTTT.

This chain uses TRBV5-4 with TRBJ2-7; 8 positions match TRBD1. Germline CDR1 SGHNT, CDR2 YYREEE (reference sequence). The V gene end was trimmed by 1 base and the J gene end by 3 bases; junction bases not matched to a gene: 6. The CDR3 has 15 residues. CDR3 loop: CASSLRTGLNYEQYF. Written as DNA, the CDR3 is TGTGCCAGCAGCTTGAGGACAGGGCTGAACTACGAGCAGTACTTC.

This chain uses TRBV6-5 with TRBJ1-1; D unresolved. Germline CDR1 MNHEY, CDR2 SVGAGI. The CDR3 covers 15 residues. V lost 0 bases and J 1 base, leaving 9 bases between the germline ends. CDR3 region: CASSYSNIQNTEAFF. The CDR3, as DNA: TGTGCCAGCAGTTACTCGAACATTCAGAACACTGAAGCTTTCTTT.

V is TRBV9 and J is TRBJ2-5, with a possible D match to TRBD1 (7 bases). V was pared by 3 bases and J by 4 bases, with 16 bases between. The CDR3 extends over 15 amino acids. Germline V lookup: CDR1 SGDLS, CDR2 YYNGEE. The CDR3 is CASSDARGAGETQYF. CDR3 sequence (DNA): TGTGCCAGCAGCGACGCCAGGGGGGCCGGAGAGACCCAGTACTTC.

V and J are TRBV5-6 and TRBJ2-5, with TRBD2 matching over 7 bases. J lost 3 bases, V lost 4 bases, and 3 bases had no gene match. The germline V gene encodes CDR1 SGHDT and CDR2 YYEEEE. The CDR3 consists of 13 residues. CDR3 DNA: TGTGCCAGCAGCACGACTAGCAAAGAGACCCAGTACTTC. Its protein product is CASSTTSKETQYF. Supplemented by reference TRBV5-6 and TRBJ2-5, the full variable domain reads DAGVTQSPTHLIKTRGQQVTLRCSPKSGHDTVSWYQQALGQGPQFIFQYYEEEERQRGNFPDRFSGHQFPNYSSELNVNALLLGDSALYLCASSTTSKETQYFGPGTRLLVL.

This chain links TRBV27 with TRBJ2-2, with 9 bases that match TRBD1. Germline V gene data show CDR1 as MNHEY and CDR2 as SMNVEV (reference sequence). With 2 bases clipped from V and 7 bases from J, the junction kept 5 bases outside the gene matches. The CDR3 loop spans 15 amino acids. The CDR3 reads CASSLAGQGGGELFF. CDR3 in DNA: TGTGCCAGCAGTTTAGCGGGACAGGGTGGCGGGGAGCTGTTTTTT.

The rearrangement joins TRBV6-5 to TRBJ1-2; D is ambiguous. This CDR3 spans 15 amino acids. V lost 6 bases to trimming and J lost 2 bases, with 16 bases between them. Germline values: CDR1 MNHEY, CDR2 SVGAGI. Here the CDR3 DNA reads TGTGCCAGCAGCCGGCGACGGGGAGACAACTATGGCTACACCTTC. The encoded protein is CASSRRRGDNYGYTF.

The V call is TRBV19, the J call TRBJ1-5, with D maybe TRBD1 (5 bases). The CDR3 consists of 14 residues. CDR1 and CDR2 (germline): LNHDA, SQIVND (reference sequence). Trimming took 3 bases from V and 0 from J, leaving 6 bases between them. CDR3 DNA: TGTGCCAGTAGTATCAGGGATAGCAATCAGCCCCAGCATTTT. Protein product: CASSIRDSNQPQHF.

V gene TRBV4-1 combines with J gene TRBJ2-1; 12 bases line up with TRBD2. The CDR3 sequence is 19 residues long. Germline CDR1 reads MGHRA; CDR2 reads YSYEKL. With 2 bases clipped from V and 0 bases from J, the junction kept 8 bases outside the gene matches. Here the CDR3 DNA reads TGCGCCAGCAGCCAACTCGGACTAGCGGGACCTACCTCCTACAATGAGCAGTTCTTC. Its protein product is CASSQLGLAGPTSYNEQFF.

This clone was observed a handful of times. CDR3 nucleotide sequence: TGTGCCAGCAGCAGGGGGATGGAAGCTTTCTTT. This translates into CASSRGMEAFF. The rearrangement links TRBV6-5 to TRBJ1-1; 7 bases fit TRBD1. The CDR3 spans 11 residues. The germline CDR1 and CDR2 sequences are MNHEY and SVGAGI. V lost 6 bases, J lost 8 bases, and 3 bases stayed unmatched.